A selection of T cell receptor beta chains follows, all from one sample in a study of CD8+CD57+ T cells in acquired aplastic anemia. In TCRdb, the reads were re-called with MiXCR into one record per CDR3 protein. Altogether 250,000 to 350,000 distinct CDR3 sequences are present, roughly 50% being singletons, with the ten largest covering under 8.5%. Sequenced: sorted CD4+, CD8+, or CD8+CD57+ T cells (not recorded which) from PBMCs. All receptors derive from a human donor with severe aplastic anemia or a healthy control (not recorded which). Each CDR3 is given with its conserved first and last residue. The order of the fields is clone size, V gene, J gene, D gene, CDR3 protein, CDR3 DNA. D genes are given only for firm matches. Clone size is shown for a subset of rows, as once, few, many or a class of expanded clone.

-	TRBV19	TRBJ1-5	-	CASSIGADPYQPQHF	TGTGCCAGTAGTATAGGGGCAGATCCCTATCAGCCCCAGCATTTT
many	TRBV6-1	TRBJ1-2	-	CASRTGTPSGYTF	TGTGCCAGCAGGACCGGGACACCTTCGGGCTACACCTTC
-	TRBV7-9	TRBJ2-1	-	CASSLEDGTEQFF	TGTGCCAGCAGCTTAGAGGACGGCACGGAGCAGTTCTTC
many	TRBV19	TRBJ2-2	TRBD2	CASRSGGLSGELFF	TGTGCCAGTAGGAGCGGGGGGCTGAGCGGGGAGCTGTTTTTT
many	TRBV9	TRBJ1-5	-	CASSVAGGIGQPQHF	TGTGCCAGCAGCGTTGCCGGGGGGATCGGGCAGCCCCAGCATTTT
-	TRBV7-2	TRBJ1-4	TRBD1	CASSLDRANVKLFF	TGTGCCAGCAGCCTGGACAGGGCTAATGTAAAACTGTTTTTT
-	TRBV19	TRBJ1-4	-	CASSIRQGSTNENLFF	TGTGCCAGTAGTATTAGGCAGGGCTCAACTAATGAAAATCTGTTTTTT
-	TRBV24-1	TRBJ2-1	TRBD2	CATSDWTSGGVGEQFF	TGTGCCACCAGTGATTGGACTAGCGGGGGGGTGGGTGAGCAGTTCTTC
many	TRBV11-2	TRBJ2-5	TRBD2	CASSLDRGGWGRETQYF	TGTGCCAGCAGCTTAGACCGCGGGGGTTGGGGTAGAGAGACCCAGTACTTC
many	TRBV20-1	TRBJ2-2	-	CSASHGTADTGELFF	TGCAGTGCATCTCACGGGACGGCCGACACCGGGGAGCTGTTTTTT
few	TRBV7-7	TRBJ1-5	-	CASSLEENQPQHF	TGTGCTAGCAGCTTAGAGGAGAATCAGCCCCAGCATTTT
-	TRBV9	TRBJ2-7	-	CASSLGGRYEQYF	TGTGCCAGCAGCTTAGGGGGGCGCTACGAGCAGTACTTC